The TCR beta chain under discussion was sequenced for a study of cytomegalovirus exposure and HLA in healthy donors. General observations from the study: The listing of some 170 TCR beta chains classed them as cytomegalovirus-associated. Most TCR beta V segments were productive about 87% or about 30% of the time in an earlier analysis.

In the PCR, 60 Vbeta and 13 Jbeta primers were used. Libraries were prepared by immunoSEQ multiplex PCR; TCRdb keeps only in-frame clonotypes and omits some of them. The table includes some 220,000 clones, about 80% detected once. CDR1 is LNHNV and CDR2 is YYDKDF in the germline V gene (reference sequence). The CDR3 totals 12 residues. The V gene lost 8 bases and the J gene lost 7 bases, with 14 bases spanning the gap. Notes on this clone: Its matching antigen is unknown.

The gene calls are TRBV15 and TRBJ1-2; TRBD1 is a possible D gene (5 bases). Sequencing was performed on PBMCs. The source of this sequence is a middle-aged woman in good health and CMV-seronegative. CDR3 residues: CATRRAGSGYTF. The CDR3, as DNA: TGTGCCACCCGTAGGGCAGGGTCTGGCTACACCTTC. The variable domain in full, with the rest retrieved from reference TRBV15 and TRBJ1-2, is DAMVIQNPRYQVTQFGKPVTLSCSQTLNHNVMYWYQQKSSQAPKLLFHYYDKDFNNEADTPDNFQSRRPNTSFCFLDIRSPGLGDTAMYLCATRRAGSGYTFGSGTRLTVV.